This T cell receptor beta chain was identified during a study of T-cell reconstitution after alpha-beta-depleted transplantation in children. Study-wide results and limits: Reported findings indicate that, about two months after transplant, alpha-beta T cells came from several hundred expanded clones, which were derived from non-depleted graft cells. Surviving recipient T cells and thymic progenitors produced the high day-60 TCRbeta diversity seen in some patients.

As to this clonotype: What it binds is unknown.

The germline V gene encodes CDR1 MNHNS and CDR2 SASEGT. V dropped 7 bases and J dropped 6 bases, with 19 bases sitting between them. This CDR3 has 15 residues. The library targeted TCRbeta and was prepared with unique molecular identifiers. Via MiXCR, TCRdb re-called the PCR reads, giving one row per CDR3 protein. Counted here are some 300,000 distinct CDR3 sequences, roughly a tenth occurring once; the ten biggest clones make up 7% to 9.5%. The rearrangement joins TRBV6-1 to TRBJ2-1, with D possibly being TRBD1 or TRBD2 (5 bases each). The input for sequencing was PBMCs, taken before TCRalphabeta/CD19-depleted stem cell transplant. The TCR was taken from a boy younger than two with acute myeloid leukemia, due to receive a stem cell transplant. CDR3 loop: CASTLGVKRANEQFF. The CDR3 DNA reads as TGTGCCAGCACACTAGGGGTGAAAAGAGCCAATGAGCAGTTCTTC.